The clone carrying this T cell receptor beta chain came up a few times. Its antigen remains unidentified. Sequencing of the DNA from cultured CD4+ T cells was carried out with the Oncomine TCR Beta short-read assay. MiXCR, applied by TCRdb to the PCR reads, yields one record per CDR3 protein. Of under 20,000 distinct CDR3 sequences listed, approximately 45% are singletons. Described treatment: approximately nine-day PBMC culture with coronavirus spike peptide pools or control peptides (ViraFEST assay). V was shortened by 4 bases and J by 6 bases, with 13 bases between the two germline ends. The CDR3 is 13 amino acids. From germline, CDR1 is SGHTS and CDR2 YDEGEE. This specimen belongs to a study of vaccination and CD4 T cells after COVID-19. Study details: Samples after vaccination came a median approximately 2.5 months past dose two, ranging 14 to 241. The stimulus for the cells was overlapping spike peptides derived from SARS-CoV-2, HCoV-NL63, HCoV-OC43 and HCoV-229E. In the control cultures, a CEFX pool, an HIV-1 Nef pool, or no peptide was supplied.

The chain joins TRBV5-8 to TRBJ1-1, with D possibly being TRBD1 (6 bases). The source material was CD4+ T cells from blood, cultured in vitro, sampled after SARS-CoV-2 vaccination. The receptor's source is a human donor who had recovered from COVID-19. The CDR3 DNA follows: TGTGCCAGCAGCCTAACAGGGTCCCCTGAAGCTTTCTTT. This codes for CASSLTGSPEAFF.